The 7 T cell receptor beta chains below were found in one sample sequenced in a study of T cell responses to AZD1222 COVID-19 vaccine. This table comes from immunoSEQ multiplex PCR, and its TCRdb copy is limited to in-frame clones, with some not included. The table includes about 150,000 clones, 90% detected once. The specimen was peripheral blood, collected on day 0 of AZD1222 vaccination. Source of these receptors: an adult in good health.

The chain uses TRBV19 and TRBJ1-2, with D hard to call. V was shortened by 8 bases and J by 8 bases, with 18 bases between the two germline ends. The CDR3 is made up of 13 amino acids. The germline CDR1 and CDR2 sequences are LNHDA and SQIVND (reference sequence). The CDR3 sequence is CASFSQRPEGYTF. The CDR3 nucleotides read TGTGCCAGTTTCTCACAGAGGCCGGAAGGCTACACCTTC.

This clone was seen more than once but under ten times. The genes are TRBV2 and TRBJ2-6; D unresolved. Germline V gene sequence: CDR1 SNHLY, CDR2 FYNNEI. The CDR3 has 17 amino acids. V was trimmed by 3 bases and J by 12 bases, leaving 24 bases between them. In DNA, the CDR3 is TGTGCCAGCAGTGACAGGCCCCCCCAAGGAATGGGCTCCGTCCTGACTTTC. Its protein product is CASSDRPPQGMGSVLTF.

Only one count was recorded for this clone. The chain joins TRBV5-4 to TRBJ2-3, with D perhaps TRBD1 (5 bases). Germline lookup yields CDR1 SGHNT and CDR2 YYREEE (reference sequence). V was shortened by 3 bases and J by 1 base, with 18 bases between the two germline ends. The CDR3 consists of 17 residues. CDR3 sequence reads: CASSWRQSSGGTDTQYF. Written as DNA, the CDR3 is TGTGCCAGCAGCTGGAGACAGTCGTCAGGAGGCACAGATACGCAGTATTTT.

The V and J genes are TRBV24-1 and TRBJ2-2; D possibly uses TRBD1 or TRBD2 (6 bases each). CDR1 and CDR2 (germline): KGHDR, SFDVKD. The CDR3 runs 15 residues. V was pared by 4 bases and J by 5 bases, with 13 bases between. Here the CDR3 DNA reads TGTGCCACCAGTGAGCCGGGGGCGGGGACCGGGGAGCTGTTTTTT. Translated: CATSEPGAGTGELFF.

J is TRBJ2-5 and V is TRBV9, with 7 bases matching TRBD2. Germline CDR1 reads SGDLS; CDR2 reads YYNGEE. This CDR3 contains 15 residues. V lost 0 bases and J lost 1; bases outside the gene matches: 3. The CDR3 sequence: CASSVGGRAQETQYF. CDR3 nucleotide sequence: TGTGCCAGCAGCGTAGGGGGGAGGGCCCAAGAGACCCAGTACTTC.

The chain recombines TRBV25-1 with TRBJ2-7; 9 bases agree with TRBD1. V lost 7 bases, J lost 3 bases, and 10 bases stayed unmatched. The CDR3 length is 15 residues. The V gene's germline CDR1 is MGHDK and CDR2 SYGVNS. The CDR3 DNA is TGTGCCAGCACCAGAGCCGGACAGGGGTTCTACGAGCAGTACTTC. The encoded protein is CASTRAGQGFYEQYF.

This sequence joins TRBV7-3 and TRBJ2-1; D remains ambiguous. The CDR3 has 15 amino acids. The V end was cut by 5 bases, the J end by 4 bases, with 15 bases between. Germline CDR1 is SGHTA and CDR2 is FQGTGA. CDR3: CASSPGTPQYNEQFF. The CDR3 coding sequence is TGTGCCAGCAGCCCGGGCACTCCTCAATACAATGAGCAGTTCTTC.